This T cell receptor (beta chain) was identified in a study of blood T cell repertoires in COVID-19. Trimming removed 0 bases at V and 9 bases at J, with 13 bases between. CDR1 and CDR2 from the germline V gene are SGHRS and YFSETQ. The CDR3 has 15 residues. Libraries were prepared by immunoSEQ multiplex PCR; TCRdb keeps only in-frame clonotypes and omits some of them. The sample includes approximately 170,000 clones, about nine tenths of them seen just once. The chain has TRBV5-1 and TRBJ1-6, with D possibly matching TRBD1 (6 bases). The sequence came from a man younger than 45 with acute or convalescent COVID-19. Material: peripheral blood. CDR3 residues: CASSLGTEVSSPLHF. The CDR3 region has the DNA TGCGCCAGCAGCTTGGGGACAGAAGTGTCTTCACCCCTCCACTTT.